These 6 T cell receptor beta chains were all obtained from the same sample, sequenced in a study of T cell responses to AZD1222 COVID-19 vaccine (dated by TCRdb to about 2021). The time point label, read with the paper, signifies: baseline before first vaccination. Libraries were prepared through the immunoSEQ multiplex PCR assay. Here the immuneACCESS table is served through TCRdb, limited to in-frame sequences with V and J called. Missing clones are a known gap in these copies; in checked studies unresolved V genes cover under half, and the rest lacks a known reason. Within this sample are around 110,000 clones, with about 90% of them counted one time only. The ten largest clones capture 8% to 10% of the sample. This material consisted of peripheral blood, taken on day 0 of AZD1222 vaccination. These receptors were taken from an adult in good health.

This clone was counted a single time. The chain is built from TRBV2 and TRBJ2-5; 9 nucleotides line up with TRBD2. The CDR3 consists of 18 residues. CDR1 is SNHLY and CDR2 is FYNNEI in the germline V gene. V gave up 2 bases and J gave up 2 bases; unmatched junction bases: 12. CDR3 in amino acids: CASSERRSGGPLQETQYF. The CDR3 region has the DNA TGTGCCAGCAGTGAAAGGCGGAGCGGGGGGCCCCTACAAGAGACCCAGTACTTC.

The chain recombines TRBV29-1 with TRBJ1-4; 8 nucleotides line up with TRBD1. From germline, CDR1 is SQVTM and CDR2 ANQGSEA. This CDR3 has 13 residues. V lost 1 base, J lost 6 bases, and 1 base stayed unmatched. The CDR3 sequence: CSVEGTGYEKLFF. CDR3 DNA: TGCAGCGTTGAAGGGACAGGGTATGAAAAACTGTTTTTT.

The chain is built from TRBV15 and TRBJ2-5; D gene unclear. Germline V lookup: CDR1 LNHNV, CDR2 YYDKDF (reference sequence). The CDR3 sequence is 13 residues long. Trimming shortened V by 0 bases and J by 5 bases, and 7 bases separated the two germline ends. CDR3: CATSREGSETQYF. In DNA form, the CDR3 reads TGTGCCACCAGCAGAGAAGGGTCTGAGACCCAGTACTTC.

The J gene is TRBJ2-5, the V gene TRBV28; no firm D call. This CDR3 is built from 13 residues. V lost 2 bases to trimming and J lost 3 bases, with 7 bases between them. Germline V gene data show CDR1 as MDHEN and CDR2 as SYDVKM. The CDR3 sequence is CASSLGSKETQYF. DNA for the CDR3: TGTGCCAGCAGTTTAGGTTCAAAAGAGACCCAGTACTTC.

In DNA, the CDR3 is TGTGCCAGTAGCCGAGGGGCTAGCGGGAGTCCCGACGAGCAGTACTTC. This gives the protein CASSRGASGSPDEQYF. The V and J genes are TRBV19 and TRBJ2-7; 10 bases are shared with TRBD2. V was pared by 6 bases and J by 5 bases, with 13 bases of the junction left unmatched. CDR1 is LNHDA, CDR2 SQIVND, per germline (reference sequence). The CDR3 spans 16 residues. Variable domain in full (rest from reference TRBV19 and TRBJ2-7): DGGITQSPKYLFRKEGQNVTLSCEQNLNHDAMYWYRQDPGQGLRLIYYSQIVNDFQKGDIAEGYSVSREKKESFPLTVTSAQKNPTAFYLCASSRGASGSPDEQYFGPGTRLTVT.

This chain uses TRBV3-1 (or the pseudogene TRBV3-2) with TRBJ1-2, with 9 positions matching TRBD1. The V gene end was trimmed by 1 base and the J gene end by 0 bases; junction bases not matched to a gene: 6. Germline CDR1 is LGHDT and CDR2 is YNNKEL (reference sequence). The CDR3 length is 17 residues. This CDR3 is CASSQGGQGRANYGYTF. The CDR3, as DNA: TGTGCCAGCAGCCAAGGGGGACAGGGCCGGGCTAACTATGGCTACACCTTC.